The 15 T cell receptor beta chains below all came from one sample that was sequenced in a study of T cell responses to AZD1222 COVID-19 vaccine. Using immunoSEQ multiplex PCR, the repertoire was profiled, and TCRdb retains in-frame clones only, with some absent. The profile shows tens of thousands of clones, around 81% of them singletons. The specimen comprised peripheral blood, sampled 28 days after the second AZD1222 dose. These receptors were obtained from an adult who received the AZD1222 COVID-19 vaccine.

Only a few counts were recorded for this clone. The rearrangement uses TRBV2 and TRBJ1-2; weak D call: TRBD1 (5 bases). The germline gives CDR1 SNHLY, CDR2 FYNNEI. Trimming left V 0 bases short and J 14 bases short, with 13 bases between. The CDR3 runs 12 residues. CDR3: CASSEAGRDPTF. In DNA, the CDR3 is TGTGCCAGCAGTGAAGCGGGGAGGGACCCAACCTTC. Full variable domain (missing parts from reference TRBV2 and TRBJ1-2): EPEVTQTPSHQVTQMGQEVILRCVPISNHLYFYWYRQILGQKVEFLVSFYNNEISEKSEIFDDQFSVERPDGSNFTLKIRSTKLEDSAMYFCASSEAGRDPTFGSGTRLTVV.

The CDR3: CASTRQGQGPQHF. DNA of the CDR3: TGTGCCAGCACAAGGCAGGGCCAGGGGCCCCAGCATTTT. The chain combines TRBV18 with TRBJ1-5; D is perhaps TRBD1 (5 bases). Germline values: CDR1 KGHSH, CDR2 LQKENI. The CDR3 covers 13 residues. Trimming pared 8 bases from V and 9 bases from J, leaving 17 bases between.

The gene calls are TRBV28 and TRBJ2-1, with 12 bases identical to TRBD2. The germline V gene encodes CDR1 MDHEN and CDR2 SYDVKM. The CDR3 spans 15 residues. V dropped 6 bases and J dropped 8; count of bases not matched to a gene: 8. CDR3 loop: CASRMTSGSVYEQFF. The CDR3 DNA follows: TGTGCCAGCAGAATGACTAGCGGGAGTGTTTATGAGCAGTTCTTC. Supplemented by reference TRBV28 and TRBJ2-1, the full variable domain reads DVKVTQSSRYLVKRTGEKVFLECVQDMDHENMFWYRQDPGLGLRLIYFSYDVKMKEKGDIPEGYSVSREKKERFSLILESASTNQTSMYLCASRMTSGSVYEQFFGPGTRLTVL.

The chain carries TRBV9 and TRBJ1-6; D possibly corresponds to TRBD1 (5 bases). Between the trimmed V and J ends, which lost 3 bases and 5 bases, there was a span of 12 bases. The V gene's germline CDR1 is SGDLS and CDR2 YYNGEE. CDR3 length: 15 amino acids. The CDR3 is CASSASGTDNSPLHF. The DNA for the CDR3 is TGTGCCAGCAGCGCCTCAGGGACGGATAATTCACCCCTCCACTTT.

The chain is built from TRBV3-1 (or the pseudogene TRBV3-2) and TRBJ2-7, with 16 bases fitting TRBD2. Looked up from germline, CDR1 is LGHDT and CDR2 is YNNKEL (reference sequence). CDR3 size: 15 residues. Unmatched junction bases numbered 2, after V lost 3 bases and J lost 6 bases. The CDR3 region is CASSQGLAGGGEQYF. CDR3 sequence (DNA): TGTGCCAGCAGCCAGGGACTAGCGGGAGGGGGCGAGCAGTACTTC.

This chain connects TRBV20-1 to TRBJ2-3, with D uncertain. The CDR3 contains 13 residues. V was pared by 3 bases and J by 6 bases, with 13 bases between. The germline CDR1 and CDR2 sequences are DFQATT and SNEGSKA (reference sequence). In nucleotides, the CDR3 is TGCAGTGCTAGTAAGGGCGGCCTCGATACGCAGTATTTT. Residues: CSASKGGLDTQYF.

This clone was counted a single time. This CDR3 reads CASSQGGRYWGQYF. The CDR3 nucleotides read TGTGCCAGCAGCCAAGGTGGGCGTTACTGGGGGCAGTACTTC. The chain links TRBV3-1 (or the pseudogene TRBV3-2) to TRBJ2-7; D gene ambiguous. Germline V gives CDR1 LGHDT, CDR2 YNNKEL (reference sequence). Deletions cut 1 base from V and 9 bases from J, with 16 bases between. This CDR3 has 14 amino acids.

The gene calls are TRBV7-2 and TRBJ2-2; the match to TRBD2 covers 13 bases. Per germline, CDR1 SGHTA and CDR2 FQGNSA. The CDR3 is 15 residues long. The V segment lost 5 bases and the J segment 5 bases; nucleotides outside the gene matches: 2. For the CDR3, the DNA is TGTGCCAGCAGCATGACTAGCGGGAGGACCGGGGAGCTGTTTTTT. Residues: CASSMTSGRTGELFF. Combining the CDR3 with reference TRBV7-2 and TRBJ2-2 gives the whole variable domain GAGVSQSPSNKVTEKGKDVELRCDPISGHTALYWYRQSLGQGLEFLIYFQGNSAPDKSGLPSDRFSAERTGGSVSTLTIQRTQQEDSAVYLCASSMTSGRTGELFFGEGSRLTVL.

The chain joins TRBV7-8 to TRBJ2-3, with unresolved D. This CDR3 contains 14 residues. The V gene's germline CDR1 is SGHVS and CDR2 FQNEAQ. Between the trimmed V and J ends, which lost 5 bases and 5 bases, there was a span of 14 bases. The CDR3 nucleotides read TGTGCCAGCAGCCCCATTAACTTTGGAGATACGCAGTATTTT. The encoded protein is CASSPINFGDTQYF.

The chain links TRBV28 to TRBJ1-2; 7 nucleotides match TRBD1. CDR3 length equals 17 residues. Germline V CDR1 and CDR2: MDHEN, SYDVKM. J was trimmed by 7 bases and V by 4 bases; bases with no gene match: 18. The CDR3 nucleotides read TGTGCCAGCAGTTCTAGTACTCCGGGACAGAGGCTGGTTGGCTACACCTTC. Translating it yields CASSSSTPGQRLVGYTF.

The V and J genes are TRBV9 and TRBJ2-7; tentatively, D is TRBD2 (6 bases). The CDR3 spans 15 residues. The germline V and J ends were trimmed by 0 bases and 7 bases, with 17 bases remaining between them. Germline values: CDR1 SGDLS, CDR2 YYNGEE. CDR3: CASSVGAGPPEEQYF. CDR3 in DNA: TGTGCCAGCAGCGTAGGCGCGGGACCTCCAGAAGAGCAGTACTTC.

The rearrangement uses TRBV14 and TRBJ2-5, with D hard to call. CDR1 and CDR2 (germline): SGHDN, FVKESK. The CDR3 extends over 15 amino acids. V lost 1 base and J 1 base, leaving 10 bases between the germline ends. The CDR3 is CASSQGDTLQETQYF. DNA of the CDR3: TGTGCCAGCAGCCAAGGAGACACCCTCCAAGAGACCCAGTACTTC.

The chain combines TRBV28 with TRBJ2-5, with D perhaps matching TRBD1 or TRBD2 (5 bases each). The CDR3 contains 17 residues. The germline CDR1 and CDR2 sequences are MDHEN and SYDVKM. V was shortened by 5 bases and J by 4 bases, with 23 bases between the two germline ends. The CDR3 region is CASSLNLRTTGTETQYF. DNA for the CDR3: TGTGCCAGCAGTCTTAACCTCCGGACCACTGGGACAGAGACCCAGTACTTC.

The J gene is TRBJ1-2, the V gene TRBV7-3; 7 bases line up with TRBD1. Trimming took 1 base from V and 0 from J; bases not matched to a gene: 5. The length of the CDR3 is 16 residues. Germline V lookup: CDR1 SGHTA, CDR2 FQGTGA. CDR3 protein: CASSLKGDRTNYGYTF. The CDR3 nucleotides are TGTGCCAGCAGCTTAAAGGGGGACAGAACTAACTATGGCTACACCTTC.

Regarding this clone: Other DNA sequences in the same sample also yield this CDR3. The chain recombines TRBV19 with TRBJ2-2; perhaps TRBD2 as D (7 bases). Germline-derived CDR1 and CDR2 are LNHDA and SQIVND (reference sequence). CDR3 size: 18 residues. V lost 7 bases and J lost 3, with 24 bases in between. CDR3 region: CASKSTAGTGGHTGELFF. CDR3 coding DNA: TGTGCCAGTAAATCAACAGCCGGGACGGGGGGCCACACCGGGGAGCTGTTTTTT.